The 2 T cell receptor beta chains presented below share a single source sample, sequenced in a study of T cell responses to AZD1222 COVID-19 vaccine. Sequencing used immunoSEQ multiplex PCR; TCRdb keeps in-frame clones, though not all of them. The table shows approximately 89,000 clones, with roughly 88% occurring only once. This specimen consisted of peripheral blood, obtained on day 0 of AZD1222 vaccination. The source of these receptors is an adult in good health.

This chain uses TRBV5-4 with TRBJ1-1; the D is unclear. Trimming removed 1 base from V and 5 bases from J, with 12 bases in between. CDR1 is SGHNT, CDR2 YYREEE, per germline (reference sequence). The CDR3 has 14 residues. As DNA, the CDR3 is TGTGCCAGCAGCTTGATGGGAAAAGGGACTGAAGCTTTCTTT. This sequence encodes CASSLMGKGTEAFF.

The J gene is TRBJ1-1, the V gene TRBV7-9, with TRBD1 as a possible D gene (6 bases). The CDR3 has 16 amino acids. V lost 6 bases to trimming and J lost 2 bases, with 19 bases between them. Germline lookup yields CDR1 SEHNR and CDR2 FQNEAQ (reference sequence). This CDR3 reads CASRGFGGTHNTEAFF. For the CDR3, the DNA is TGTGCCAGCAGGGGTTTTGGGGGGACACACAACACTGAAGCTTTCTTT.